The subject of this entry is one T cell receptor (beta chain). Blood CD8+ and CD4+ T cells underwent high-throughput TCR beta sequencing. The multiple sclerosis controls were treatment-naive patients affected by stable or active relapsing-remitting disease. Isolation of CD8+ and CD4+ T cells was performed negatively, whereas enrichment of TEMRA cells was done by FACS. The source of the sample is a study of CD8 T cells in Susac syndrome. The RNA input was 0.5 to 1 ug, and it was reverse transcribed with random hexamers. Each CDR3 protein gets one entry after TCRdb re-called the immunoSEQ multiplex PCR reads with MiXCR. There are about 210,000 distinct CDR3 sequences in the sample; nearly 97% occur only once, and less than 0.095% lies in the top ten. Trimming left V 2 bases short and J 5 bases short, with 22 bases between. This CDR3 contains 18 residues.

Sequences were obtained from CD4+ T cells from PBMCs. The chain combines TRBV23-1 with TRBJ2-1; D may match TRBD1 or TRBD2 (5 bases each). TRBV23-1 is noted as an ORF with a role that remains uncertain. This TCR derives from a human donor with multiple sclerosis. The CDR3 spells CASSQRKPGPRPHNEQFF. Written as DNA, the CDR3 is TGCGCCAGCAGTCAACGGAAACCGGGACCCAGACCTCACAATGAGCAGTTCTTC.